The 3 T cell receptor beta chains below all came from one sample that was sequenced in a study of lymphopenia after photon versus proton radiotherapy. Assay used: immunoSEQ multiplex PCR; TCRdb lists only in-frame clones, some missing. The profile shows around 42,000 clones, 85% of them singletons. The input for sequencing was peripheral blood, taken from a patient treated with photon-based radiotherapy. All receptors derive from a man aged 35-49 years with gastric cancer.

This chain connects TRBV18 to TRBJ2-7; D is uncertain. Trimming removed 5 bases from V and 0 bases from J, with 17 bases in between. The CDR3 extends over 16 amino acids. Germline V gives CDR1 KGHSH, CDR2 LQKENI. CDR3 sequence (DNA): TGTGCCAGCTCATACACCCCCCCTGAAAACTCCTACGAGCAGTACTTC. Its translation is CASSYTPPENSYEQYF.

CDR3 protein: CASSRPGFDYEQYF. CDR3 sequence (DNA): TGTGCCAGCAGCAGGCCAGGTTTCGATTACGAGCAGTACTTC. This chain joins TRBV6-5 and TRBJ2-7; D uncertain. Deletions cut 6 bases from V and 4 bases from J, with 16 bases between. The V gene's germline CDR1 is MNHEY and CDR2 SVGAGI. The CDR3 is 14 residues long.

The CDR3 reads CASSQGTDYEQYF. CDR3 nucleotide sequence: TGTGCCAGCAGCCAAGGGACAGACTACGAGCAGTACTTC. V usage is TRBV7-8 and J usage is TRBJ2-7; 7 nucleotides match TRBD1. This CDR3 spans 13 amino acids. Germline V CDR1 and CDR2: SGHVS, FQNEAQ. V trimming: 5 bases; J trimming: 3 bases; junction bases outside the gene matches: 4. Complete variable domain (other parts from reference TRBV7-8 and TRBJ2-7): GAGVSQSPRYKVAKRGQDVALRCDPISGHVSLFWYQQALGQGPEFLTYFQNEAQLDKSGLPSDRFFAERPEGSVSTLKIQRTQQEDSAVYLCASSQGTDYEQYFGPGTRLTVT.